A selection of T cell receptor beta chains follows, all from one sample in a study of control samples from healthy donors and cancer patients. Measured with immunoSEQ multiplex PCR; TCRdb has only the in-frame clones, and not every one. The sample records 120,000 or so clones, roughly 94% being singletons. The source material was blood. The receptors derive from a man younger than 40 in good health. Each CDR3 is given with its conserved first and last residue. The D gene is left open where the match is weak. Only some rows state a clone size, as once, few, many or a class for expanded clones.

V: TRBV7-2
J: TRBJ2-1
size: NA
D: TRBD2
CDR3: CASRVTSGGSNEQFF
DNA: TGTGCCAGCAGGGTGACTAGCGGGGGAAGTAATGAGCAGTTCTTC

V: TRBV18
J: TRBJ2-3
size: NA
D: NA
CDR3: CASSSRTDTQYF
DNA: TGTGCCAGCTCCTCAAGAACAGATACGCAGTATTTT

V: TRBV28
J: TRBJ2-7
size: NA
D: NA
CDR3: CASSPELGRYEQYF
DNA: TGTGCCAGCAGTCCGGAGCTCGGACGTTACGAGCAGTACTTC

V: TRBV6-2/TRBV6-3
J: TRBJ2-3
size: few
D: NA
CDR3: CASSFPGSTDTQYF
DNA: TGTGCCAGCAGTTTTCCGGGTTCCACAGATACGCAGTATTTT

V: TRBV19
J: TRBJ1-1
size: NA
D: TRBD1
CDR3: CASGDSSGGNTEAFF
DNA: TGTGCCAGTGGGGACAGCTCCGGTGGGAACACTGAAGCTTTCTTT

V: TRBV27
J: TRBJ1-5
size: NA
D: NA
CDR3: CASSLGTDQPQHF
DNA: TGTGCCAGCAGTTTAGGCACAGATCAGCCCCAGCATTTT

V: TRBV6-4
J: TRBJ2-7
size: NA
D: TRBD1
CDR3: CASSYPGTGAYEQYF
DNA: TGTGCCAGCAGTTACCCCGGGACAGGGGCCTACGAGCAGTACTTC

V: TRBV3-1/TRBV3-2
J: TRBJ2-2
size: NA
D: NA
CDR3: CASSQDGGPVNTGELFF
DNA: TGTGCCAGCAGCCAAGATGGGGGGCCGGTGAACACCGGGGAGCTGTTTTTT

V: TRBV19
J: TRBJ1-2
size: once
D: TRBD1
CDR3: CASNIGTGGGYGYTF
DNA: TGTGCCAGTAACATCGGGACAGGGGGCGGCTATGGCTACACCTTC

V: TRBV6-5
J: TRBJ2-1
size: NA
D: NA
CDR3: CASSYSAGNEQFF
DNA: TGTGCCAGCAGTTACTCGGCAGGTAATGAGCAGTTCTTC

V: TRBV27
J: TRBJ2-3
size: NA
D: TRBD2
CDR3: CASSPSTGGSTDTQYF
DNA: TGTGCCAGCAGCCCTAGTACGGGGGGAAGCACAGATACGCAGTATTTT

V: TRBV23-1
J: TRBJ1-3
size: NA
D: NA
CDR3: CASSPDRCSPSGNTIYF
DNA: TGCGCCAGCAGCCCGGACAGATGCTCTCCCTCTGGAAACACCATATATTTT

V: TRBV30
J: TRBJ1-2
size: NA
D: NA
CDR3: CAWTRGVGGYTF
DNA: TGTGCCTGGACGAGAGGGGTAGGAGGCTACACCTTC

V: TRBV12-3/TRBV12-4
J: TRBJ1-1
size: NA
D: NA
CDR3: CASSLGGNTEAFF
DNA: TGTGCCAGCAGTTTAGGAGGGAACACTGAAGCTTTCTTT

V: TRBV4-3
J: TRBJ2-1
size: NA
D: NA
CDR3: CASSGETGNEQFF
DNA: TGCGCCAGCAGCGGCGAGACCGGCAATGAGCAGTTCTTC

V: TRBV29-1
J: TRBJ2-5
size: NA
D: NA
CDR3: CSAPGVCETQYF
DNA: TGCAGCGCTCCAGGGGTATGCGAGACCCAGTACTTC

V: TRBV5-1
J: TRBJ1-1
size: NA
D: NA
CDR3: CASPAEAFF
DNA: TGCGCCAGCCCGGCTGAAGCTTTCTTT

V: TRBV2
J: TRBJ2-3
size: NA
D: TRBD2
CDR3: CASTSGTSGTDTQYF
DNA: TGTGCCAGCACCTCCGGGACTAGCGGCACAGATACGCAGTATTTT

V: TRBV27
J: TRBJ1-2
size: NA
D: NA
CDR3: CASRTVNYGYTF
DNA: TGTGCCAGTAGGACAGTCAACTATGGCTACACCTTC

V: TRBV7-9
J: TRBJ1-1
size: NA
D: NA
CDR3: CASSSSLEGVAFF
DNA: TGTGCCAGCAGTTCGTCGCTCGAGGGAGTTGCTTTCTTT

V: TRBV7-2
J: TRBJ1-2
size: NA
D: TRBD1
CDR3: CASSLDRVIYTF
DNA: TGTGCCAGCAGCTTGGACAGGGTAATCTACACCTTC

V: TRBV4-3
J: TRBJ2-6
size: NA
D: NA
CDR3: CASSQEGRGYGANVLTF
DNA: TGCGCCAGCAGCCAAGAAGGGAGAGGGTACGGGGCCAACGTCCTGACTTTC

V: TRBV18
J: TRBJ2-2
size: NA
D: NA
CDR3: CASLFSGTGELFF
DNA: TGTGCCAGCTTATTTTCTGGCACCGGGGAGCTGTTTTTT

V: TRBV27
J: TRBJ2-2
size: NA
D: NA
CDR3: CASRDSLTGELFF
DNA: TGTGCCAGCAGGGACAGCCTCACCGGGGAGCTGTTTTTT

V: TRBV28
J: TRBJ2-2
size: NA
D: NA
CDR3: CASGGFRELFF
DNA: TGTGCCAGCGGGGGTTTCAGGGAGCTGTTTTTT

V: TRBV6-2/TRBV6-3
J: TRBJ1-5
size: NA
D: NA
CDR3: CASSYSGQPQHF
DNA: TGTGCCAGCAGTTACTCTGGTCAGCCCCAGCATTTT

V: TRBV6-5
J: TRBJ2-7
size: NA
D: TRBD2
CDR3: CASRREESSYEQYF
DNA: TGTGCCAGCAGGCGGGAGGAAAGCTCCTACGAGCAGTACTTC

V: TRBV5-1
J: TRBJ2-5
size: NA
D: TRBD2
CDR3: CASSLSWRGYQETQYF
DNA: TGCGCCAGCAGCCTCTCATGGCGGGGGTACCAAGAGACCCAGTACTTC

V: TRBV5-4
J: TRBJ2-7
size: once
D: NA
CDR3: CASSSLGEPYEQYF
DNA: TGTGCCAGCAGCTCGTTGGGAGAACCCTACGAGCAGTACTTC

V: TRBV19
J: TRBJ1-1
size: once
D: TRBD1
CDR3: CASRESGQGNTEAFF
DNA: TGTGCCAGTAGAGAATCCGGACAGGGGAACACTGAAGCTTTCTTT

V: TRBV19
J: TRBJ1-1
size: NA
D: TRBD1
CDR3: CASSRGTGVNTEAFF
DNA: TGTGCCAGTAGTCGCGGGACAGGGGTGAACACTGAAGCTTTCTTT

V: TRBV4-3
J: TRBJ1-2
size: NA
D: NA
CDR3: CASSQDQLGSYGYTF
DNA: TGCGCCAGCAGCCAAGATCAGCTGGGTTCCTATGGCTACACCTTC

V: TRBV28
J: TRBJ1-6
size: NA
D: NA
CDR3: CASSPTMGNSPLHF
DNA: TGTGCCAGCAGTCCGACGATGGGGAATTCACCCCTCCACTTT

V: TRBV4-3
J: TRBJ1-4
size: NA
D: TRBD1
CDR3: CASSQSPQGANEKLFF
DNA: TGCGCCAGCAGCCAGAGCCCACAGGGGGCTAATGAAAAACTGTTTTTT

V: TRBV6-1
J: TRBJ1-2
size: NA
D: NA
CDR3: CASSEGEVGAYGYTF
DNA: TGTGCCAGCAGTGAAGGGGAAGTTGGGGCCTATGGCTACACCTTC

V: TRBV30
J: TRBJ2-1
size: NA
D: TRBD2
CDR3: CCAGGYNEQFF
DNA: TGTTGCGCGGGGGGCTACAATGAGCAGTTCTTC

V: TRBV18
J: TRBJ1-4
size: NA
D: NA
CDR3: CASSPEDATNEKLFF
DNA: TGTGCCAGCTCCCCCGAAGATGCAACTAATGAAAAACTGTTTTTT

V: TRBV30
J: TRBJ2-3
size: NA
D: TRBD2
CDR3: CARSPGLAGGPDTQYF
DNA: TGTGCCCGTTCCCCGGGACTAGCGGGGGGGCCAGATACGCAGTATTTT

V: TRBV6-2/TRBV6-3
J: TRBJ2-7
size: NA
D: NA
CDR3: CASSSREQYF
DNA: TGTGCCAGCAGTTCTAGGGAGCAGTACTTC

V: TRBV5-8
J: TRBJ1-2
size: NA
D: NA
CDR3: CASSLRPGEQGAYGYTF
DNA: TGTGCCAGCAGCCTAAGGCCTGGGGAACAGGGTGCCTATGGCTACACCTTC

V: TRBV5-1
J: TRBJ1-2
size: NA
D: NA
CDR3: CASSLDGVGNYGYTF
DNA: TGCGCCAGCAGCTTGGACGGAGTAGGGAACTATGGCTACACCTTC

V: TRBV4-1
J: TRBJ1-4
size: NA
D: NA
CDR3: CASSQNQGTNEKLFF
DNA: TGCGCCAGCAGCCAGAATCAGGGGACTAATGAAAAACTGTTTTTT

V: TRBV12-5
J: TRBJ2-5
size: NA
D: NA
CDR3: CASGPVVGARGETQYF
DNA: TGTGCTAGTGGTCCGGTAGTAGGGGCCCGTGGGGAGACCCAGTACTTC

V: TRBV19
J: TRBJ1-6
size: NA
D: NA
CDR3: CASSGETAYNSPLHF
DNA: TGTGCCAGTAGTGGGGAGACGGCCTATAATTCACCCCTCCACTTT

V: TRBV29-1
J: TRBJ1-2
size: NA
D: NA
CDR3: CSVEDSGLRYTF
DNA: TGCAGCGTTGAAGATAGCGGGCTCCGCTACACCTTC

V: TRBV2
J: TRBJ2-3
size: NA
D: TRBD1
CDR3: CASTPGQGQDTQYF
DNA: TGTGCCAGCACCCCAGGACAGGGACAAGATACGCAGTATTTT

V: TRBV2
J: TRBJ1-2
size: NA
D: NA
CDR3: CASNTGTSIYGYTF
DNA: TGTGCCAGCAATACAGGGACCTCCATCTATGGCTACACCTTC

V: TRBV29-1
J: TRBJ2-7
size: NA
D: TRBD1
CDR3: CSGGQGPTYEQYF
DNA: TGCAGCGGAGGACAGGGGCCCACCTACGAGCAGTACTTC

V: TRBV19
J: TRBJ2-1
size: NA
D: NA
CDR3: CASSISDSYNEQFF
DNA: TGTGCCAGTAGTATCTCGGACAGTTACAATGAGCAGTTCTTC

V: TRBV5-5
J: TRBJ1-5
size: NA
D: NA
CDR3: CASSLNRAQPQHF
DNA: TGTGCCAGCAGCTTGAATAGGGCTCAGCCCCAGCATTTT

V: TRBV6-6
J: TRBJ1-2
size: NA
D: TRBD1
CDR3: CATGDRIFYGYTF
DNA: TGTGCCACCGGGGACAGGATCTTCTATGGCTACACCTTC

V: TRBV27
J: TRBJ2-7
size: NA
D: NA
CDR3: CASSLVRELGYEQYF
DNA: TGTGCCAGCAGTTTAGTCAGGGAGTTGGGCTACGAGCAGTACTTC

V: TRBV7-3
J: TRBJ2-1
size: NA
D: TRBD1
CDR3: CASSYSLGQGADEQFF
DNA: TGTGCCAGCAGCTACTCGTTGGGACAGGGGGCAGATGAGCAGTTCTTC

V: TRBV4-3
J: TRBJ2-1
size: once
D: NA
CDR3: CASSRYRGGSSYNEQFF
DNA: TGCGCCAGCAGCCGGTACAGGGGAGGGTCCTCATACAATGAGCAGTTCTTC

V: TRBV18
J: TRBJ1-1
size: NA
D: NA
CDR3: CASLLIPLNTEAFF
DNA: TGTGCCAGTCTCCTCATTCCTTTGAACACTGAAGCTTTCTTT